These 26 T cell receptor beta chains were sequenced from one sample in a study of cytomegalovirus exposure and HLA in healthy donors. PCR used 60 Vbeta primers and 13 Jbeta primers. Only in-frame clones appear in the TCRdb table, and some are missing; sequencing was by immunoSEQ multiplex PCR. The sample lists some 170,000 clones, about 79% occurring once. Sequenced material: PBMCs. The receptors come from a man in his forties in good health and CMV-seropositive.

The chain carries TRBV19 and TRBJ1-4, with 10 positions matching TRBD1. CDR1 and CDR2 from the germline V gene are LNHDA and SQIVND (reference sequence). After removal of 9 bases from V and 6 bases from J, the junction contained 10 bases not matched to a gene. CDR3 length: 15 residues. CDR3 region: CASHKTGTGDEKLFF. CDR3 in DNA: TGTGCCAGCCATAAAACCGGGACAGGGGATGAAAAACTGTTTTTT. The variable domain in full, completed from reference TRBV19 and TRBJ1-4, reads DGGITQSPKYLFRKEGQNVTLSCEQNLNHDAMYWYRQDPGQGLRLIYYSQIVNDFQKGDIAEGYSVSREKKESFPLTVTSAQKNPTAFYLCASHKTGTGDEKLFFGSGTQLSVL.

The genes are TRBV5-1 and TRBJ2-5; TRBD1 matches 8 bases. CDR1 is SGHRS and CDR2 is YFSETQ in the germline V gene. Losses at the gene ends were 5 bases for V and 4 bases for J; bases not matched to a gene: 13. The CDR3 runs 16 residues. CDR3 amino acids: CASRPTGDGVGETQYF. CDR3 sequence (DNA): TGCGCCAGCAGACCGACAGGGGATGGTGTCGGAGAGACCCAGTACTTC.

This clone was detected a few times. The CDR3 DNA is TGTGCCAGCAGCGTGTCACCGGGACTAGCGCGAGAGACCCAGTACTTC. Amino acids: CASSVSPGLARETQYF. This chain links TRBV9 with TRBJ2-5, with 10 bases fitting TRBD2. Per the germline V gene, CDR1 is SGDLS and CDR2 is YYNGEE. Trimming at V came to 2 bases and at J to 4 bases, leaving 8 bases not matched to a gene. This CDR3 comprises 16 residues.

The J gene is TRBJ2-7, the V gene TRBV7-9; TRBD2 agrees at 9 bases. J lost 5 bases, V lost 0 bases, and 5 bases had no gene match. Germline V lookup: CDR1 SEHNR, CDR2 FQNEAQ (reference sequence). CDR3 length: 15 residues. The CDR3 here is CASSLAAGGPDEQYF. In DNA form, the CDR3 reads TGTGCCAGCAGCTTAGCGGCGGGAGGGCCTGACGAGCAGTACTTC.

V gene TRBV7-9 combines with J gene TRBJ2-7, with 7 nucleotides matching TRBD2. Germline lookup yields CDR1 SEHNR and CDR2 FQNEAQ (reference sequence). V lost 4 bases and J lost 4; bases outside the gene matches: 1. This CDR3 spans 12 amino acids. This CDR3 reads CASSWEGYEQYF. In DNA, the CDR3 is TGTGCCAGCAGCTGGGAGGGTTACGAGCAGTACTTC.

The genes are TRBV19 and TRBJ1-1, with 8 bases identical to TRBD1. The CDR3 extends over 16 amino acids. The trim removed 6 bases at V and 3 bases at J, leaving 12 bases unmatched. CDR1 is LNHDA, CDR2 SQIVND, per germline (reference sequence). Written as DNA, the CDR3 is TGTGCCAGTAGCCCACCAGACTACAGGGGGTACACTGAAGCTTTCTTT. Residues: CASSPPDYRGYTEAFF.

This sequence joins TRBV29-1 and TRBJ1-2; tentative D call: TRBD1 (6 bases). Per the germline V gene, CDR1 is SQVTM and CDR2 is ANQGSEA. The CDR3 totals 12 residues. The CDR3 region has the DNA TGCAGTGTGGACAGCGAGAACTATGGCTACACCTTC. Translating gives CSVDSENYGYTF.

The chain uses TRBV5-1 and TRBJ2-1; D might be TRBD2 (5 bases). Germline assignment: CDR1 SGHRS and CDR2 YFSETQ. Trimming cost V 4 bases and J 4 bases, with 15 bases left between them. This CDR3 has 15 residues. CDR3 sequence: CASSPQPIAYNEQFF. For the CDR3, the DNA is TGCGCCAGCAGCCCCCAACCTATAGCGTACAATGAGCAGTTCTTC.

The V call is TRBV6-5, the J call TRBJ2-1, with 12 bases matching TRBD2. Looked up from germline, CDR1 is MNHEY and CDR2 is SVGAGI. CDR3 length: 13 residues. V was clipped by 6 bases and J by 12 bases; unmatched bases: 6. The CDR3 sequence: CASSQTSGSRQFF. CDR3 in DNA: TGTGCCAGCAGCCAGACTAGCGGGAGTAGGCAGTTCTTC.

This clone was observed a few times. CDR3 sequence reads: CASSFTGQGLSPLHF. CDR3 coding DNA: TGTGCCAGCAGCTTTACGGGACAGGGGTTATCACCCCTCCACTTT. This chain connects TRBV5-4 to TRBJ1-6; TRBD1 matches at 10 bases. The junction had 6 bases not matched to a gene; V was cut back by 2 bases and J by 10 bases. Germline lookup yields CDR1 SGHNT and CDR2 YYREEE (reference sequence). This CDR3 spans 15 amino acids.

This clone showed up just a few times. The chain carries TRBV5-4 and TRBJ2-5; 10 nucleotides align to TRBD2. Germline-derived CDR1 and CDR2 are SGHNT and YYREEE (reference sequence). There are 17 residues in the CDR3. V was clipped by 0 bases and J by 6 bases; unmatched bases: 11. The CDR3 reads CASSLAEGAGGGQTQYF. DNA of the CDR3: TGTGCCAGCAGCTTGGCGGAGGGAGCGGGAGGGGGACAGACCCAGTACTTC.

This chain uses TRBV10-3 with TRBJ1-1; 10 bases are a match to TRBD1. From germline, CDR1 is ENHRY and CDR2 SYGVKD. Trimming took 6 bases from V and 1 from J; bases not matched to a gene: 5. CDR3 length equals 15 residues. The CDR3 loop is CAIRWDRGANTEAFF. CDR3 bases: TGTGCCATCAGGTGGGACAGGGGAGCGAACACTGAAGCTTTCTTT.

The chain combines TRBV7-9 with TRBJ1-3; D remains ambiguous. The CDR3 totals 14 residues. Germline assignment: CDR1 SEHNR and CDR2 FQNEAQ (reference sequence). V gave up 5 bases and J gave up 6 bases, with 14 bases separating them. In DNA form, the CDR3 reads TGTGCCAGCAGCCCCCGACAAAATCAAAACACCATATATTTT. Its protein is CASSPRQNQNTIYF.

The genes are TRBV19 and TRBJ2-1, with 13 bases fitting TRBD2. V gave up 4 bases and J gave up 10 bases; unmatched junction bases: 7. The CDR3 is made up of 15 amino acids. Germline loops: CDR1 LNHDA, CDR2 SQIVND (reference sequence). The CDR3 DNA reads TGTGCCAGTAGTAGAGGGGGACTAGCGGGACTGGAGCAGTTCTTC. Amino acid sequence: CASSRGGLAGLEQFF.

The chain employs TRBV19 and TRBJ2-5; 10 nucleotides match TRBD1. From germline, CDR1 is LNHDA and CDR2 SQIVND (reference sequence). The CDR3 loop spans 15 amino acids. V dropped 7 bases and J dropped 4; count of bases not matched to a gene: 9. The CDR3 DNA sequence: TGTGCCAGTAAGGCGGGGACAGGGGCCAGAGAGACCCAGTACTTC. This sequence encodes CASKAGTGARETQYF.

This chain joins TRBV7-3 and TRBJ2-3; D unclear. CDR1 is SGHTA, CDR2 FQGTGA, per germline. Trimming took 3 bases from V and 2 from J, leaving 12 bases between them. The CDR3 has 15 residues. CDR3 sequence reads: CASSLRAPNTDTQYF. DNA for the CDR3: TGTGCCAGCAGCTTGCGAGCACCTAACACAGATACGCAGTATTTT.

As concerns this clone: At one of its ends the junction is not consistent with the germline gene, which may arise from a read error. The CDR3 spells CASSLDRVLNSQYF. The DNA for the CDR3 is TGTGCCAGCAGCCTTGACAGGGTCTTGAACAGTCAGTACTTC. The V call is TRBV5-4, the J call TRBJ2-4; TRBD1 matches at 7 bases. The germline gives CDR1 SGHNT, CDR2 YYREEE (reference sequence). CDR3 size: 14 residues.

The J gene is TRBJ2-1, the V gene TRBV18; D gene ambiguous. This CDR3 contains 15 residues. Trimming shortened V by 0 bases and J by 8 bases, and 14 bases separated the two germline ends. CDR1 is KGHSH and CDR2 is LQKENI in the germline V gene. The DNA of the CDR3 is TGTGCCAGCTCACCACCGTCCGGTCTTCGGGATGAGCAGTTCTTC. It yields the protein CASSPPSGLRDEQFF.

The genes are TRBV15 and TRBJ2-7; D is ambiguous. The CDR3 sequence is 15 residues long. Germline V gene sequence: CDR1 LNHNV, CDR2 YYDKDF (reference sequence). V lost 0 bases to trimming and J lost 0 bases, with 9 bases between them. The CDR3 reads CATSRDLSSSYEQYF. CDR3 sequence (DNA): TGTGCCACCAGCAGAGATCTTTCGAGCTCCTACGAGCAGTACTTC.

The V call is TRBV19, the J call TRBJ2-7; D gene ambiguous. Trimming cost V 3 bases and J 6 bases, with 12 bases left between them. CDR3 length: 13 amino acids. Germline CDR1 reads LNHDA; CDR2 reads SQIVND (reference sequence). This CDR3 reads CASSMRERSEQYF. CDR3 DNA: TGTGCCAGTAGTATGAGAGAGAGGTCCGAGCAGTACTTC.

The chain has TRBV28 and TRBJ1-1, with D perhaps matching TRBD1 (5 bases). Trimming removed 6 bases from V and 6 bases from J, with 11 bases in between. The CDR3 extends over 12 amino acids. Germline CDR1 MDHEN, CDR2 SYDVKM. The CDR3 loop is CASRPAGSEAFF. The CDR3 DNA reads TGTGCCAGCAGACCCGCAGGGTCTGAAGCTTTCTTT.

This clone was observed a handful of times. CDR3 in DNA: TGTGCCAGCAGGATGACTAGCGGGACTTACGAGCAGTACTTC. Its translation: CASRMTSGTYEQYF. The chain uses TRBV6-6 and TRBJ2-5; 11 bases are shared with TRBD2. The DNA end lines up better with TRBJ2-7; the J call may be wrong. The CDR3 has 14 amino acids. Germline V gives CDR1 MNHNY, CDR2 SVGAGI (reference sequence).

This clone was counted a single time. The V gene is TRBV6-6, the J gene TRBJ2-7; 12 bases align to TRBD1. The CDR3 sequence is 16 residues long. Losses at the gene ends were 5 bases for V and 6 bases for J; bases not matched to a gene: 11. The germline gives CDR1 MNHNY, CDR2 SVGAGI (reference sequence). This CDR3 is CASSTGTGGPSLEQYF. The CDR3, as DNA: TGTGCCAGCAGTACCGGGACAGGGGGCCCCTCACTCGAGCAGTACTTC.

This sequence joins TRBV11-3 and TRBJ2-7, with TRBD1 as a possible D gene (5 bases). Trimming pared 4 bases from V and 5 bases from J, leaving 15 bases between. Germline loops: CDR1 SGHNT, CDR2 YENEEA. This CDR3 spans 14 amino acids. CDR3 in DNA: TGTGCCAGCAGCTCCGCAGGGCTTGTACACGAGCAGTACTTC. Translation gives CASSSAGLVHEQYF. The full variable domain, its missing parts supplied by reference TRBV11-3 and TRBJ2-7, is EAGVVQSPRYKIIEKKQPVAFWCNPISGHNTLYWYLQNLGQGPELLIRYENEEAVDDSQLPKDRFSAERLKGVDSTLKIQPAELGDSAVYLCASSSAGLVHEQYFGPGTRLTVT.

The genes are TRBV28 and TRBJ2-7; 8 bases line up with TRBD1. Germline V CDR1 and CDR2: MDHEN, SYDVKM. The CDR3 contains 15 residues. The V segment lost 2 bases and the J segment 5 bases; nucleotides outside the gene matches: 8. This CDR3 reads CASSLRTGSRDEQYF. CDR3 nucleotides: TGTGCCAGCAGTTTAAGGACAGGGAGTAGGGACGAGCAGTACTTC.

The chain employs TRBV9 and TRBJ2-5, with no clear D. V was trimmed by 0 bases and J by 5 bases, leaving 8 bases between them. Germline V gene lookup returns CDR1 SGDLS and CDR2 YYNGEE. This CDR3 has 13 amino acids. The CDR3 sequence: CASSVVVGETQYF. In DNA, the CDR3 is TGTGCCAGCAGCGTAGTGGTCGGGGAGACCCAGTACTTC.